The 12 T cell receptor beta chains below all came from one sample that was sequenced in a study of blood T cell repertoires in COVID-19. Here immunoSEQ multiplex PCR was the method, and the copy in TCRdb shows in-frame clones only, minus some. The table lists 95,000 to 100,000 clones, roughly nine tenths of them singletons. The material sequenced was peripheral blood. The receptors here all came from a man in his fifties or sixties with acute or convalescent COVID-19.

This chain connects TRBV18 to TRBJ2-7, with D possibly TRBD2 on 6 matching bases. The CDR3 runs to 13 residues. V dropped 3 bases and J dropped 6 bases, with 12 bases sitting between them. Germline V lookup: CDR1 KGHSH, CDR2 LQKENI. The DNA of the CDR3 is TGTGCCAGCTCACCCGACGGGGGTTTCGAGCAGTACTTC. Amino acids: CASSPDGGFEQYF. The full variable domain, its missing parts supplied by reference TRBV18 and TRBJ2-7, is NAGVMQNPRHLVRRRGQEARLRCSPMKGHSHVYWYRQLPEEGLKFMVYLQKENIIDESGMPKERFSAEFPKEGPSILRIQQVVRGDSAAYFCASSPDGGFEQYFGPGTRLTVT.

In the case of this clone: The sample contains more than one DNA sequence encoding this CDR3. The chain has TRBV9 and TRBJ1-2; 12 positions agree with TRBD1. The CDR3 loop spans 15 amino acids. Germline CDR1 SGDLS, CDR2 YYNGEE. The junction had 2 bases not matched to a gene; V was cut back by 2 bases and J by 3 bases. In nucleotides, the CDR3 is TGTGCCAGCAGCGTTGGGACAGGGGGCGACTATGGCTACACCTTC. This codes for CASSVGTGGDYGYTF.

V gene TRBV5-1 combines with J gene TRBJ2-2; D is unclear. This CDR3 is 15 amino acids long. From germline, CDR1 is SGHRS and CDR2 YFSETQ. V was cut by 0 bases and J by 2 bases, with 8 bases left in between. The DNA for the CDR3 is TGCGCCAGCAGCTTGGTTCTCAGAAACACCGGGGAGCTGTTTTTT. Translating gives CASSLVLRNTGELFF.

The chain uses TRBV19 and TRBJ1-1; D remains unclear. With 6 bases removed from V and 7 bases from J, the gap between germline ends came to 9 bases. In germline, CDR1 is LNHDA, CDR2 SQIVND (reference sequence). There are 11 residues in the CDR3. For the CDR3, the DNA is TGTGCCAGTAGCCAACTAGGTGAAGCTTTCTTT. It translates to CASSQLGEAFF.

CDR3 amino acids: CASSAPTGGGTEAFF. The CDR3, as DNA: TGTGCCAGCAGCGCCCCGACAGGGGGCGGAACTGAAGCTTTCTTT. This sequence joins TRBV9 and TRBJ1-1, with 10 positions matching TRBD1. There are 15 residues in the CDR3. Germline values: CDR1 SGDLS, CDR2 YYNGEE. Trimming took 3 bases from V and 5 from J; bases not matched to a gene: 7.

This chain links TRBV7-6 with TRBJ2-3; 9 nucleotides align to TRBD1. The V gene end was trimmed by 5 bases and the J gene end by 2 bases; junction bases not matched to a gene: 8. The germline V gene has CDR1 SGHVS and CDR2 FNYEAQ. This CDR3 has 16 residues. The CDR3 reads CASSPSTGGYTDTQYF. CDR3 sequence (DNA): TGTGCCAGCAGCCCCTCGACAGGGGGATACACAGATACGCAGTATTTT.

The chain carries TRBV4-2 and TRBJ1-4, with 7 positions matching TRBD1. Trimming took 1 base from V and 3 from J; bases not matched to a gene: 11. CDR3 length equals 18 residues. Germline V lookup: CDR1 LGHNA, CDR2 YNFKEQ. The DNA for the CDR3 is TGTGCCAGCAGCCAAGGACCTCCGGGACAGACGTCTAATGAAAAACTGTTTTTT. Translating it yields CASSQGPPGQTSNEKLFF.

A single count supports this clone. This chain links TRBV5-5 with TRBJ1-3; 7 nucleotides match TRBD1. In germline, CDR1 is SGHKS, CDR2 YYEKEE (reference sequence). CDR3 length equals 15 residues. V trimming: 0 bases; J trimming: 5 bases; junction bases outside the gene matches: 5. As DNA, the CDR3 is TGTGCCAGCAGCTTGGAGGGGGCGACTAGAAACACCATATATTTT. The encoded protein is CASSLEGATRNTIYF. Based on the CDR3 plus reference TRBV5-5 and TRBJ1-3, the full variable domain is DAGVTQSPTHLIKTRGQQVTLRCSPISGHKSVSWYQQVLGQGPQFIFQYYEKEERGRGNFPDRFSARQFPNYSSELNVNALLLGDSALYLCASSLEGATRNTIYFGEGSWLTVV.

This clone has only one observation. The chain has TRBV30 and TRBJ2-1; 8 bases match TRBD1. CDR3 length: 16 residues. Trimming removed 0 bases from V and 6 bases from J; junction bases left unmatched: 10. From germline, CDR1 is GTSNPN and CDR2 SVGIG (reference sequence). The CDR3 nucleotides read TGTGCCTGGAGTGTAAAGGTTGGGACAGGATTCAATGAGCAGTTCTTC. It translates to CAWSVKVGTGFNEQFF.

The rearrangement links TRBV19 to TRBJ2-1; possible D gene TRBD2, 6 bases. V was clipped by 3 bases and J by 2 bases, with 11 bases between them. Germline CDR1 is LNHDA and CDR2 is SQIVND (reference sequence). CDR3 length: 15 amino acids. Here the CDR3 reads CASSMEGRPYNEQFF. CDR3 in DNA: TGTGCCAGTAGTATGGAGGGGCGCCCCTACAATGAGCAGTTCTTC.

V and J are TRBV28 and TRBJ1-4; no clear D gene. The V end lost 4 bases, the J end lost 4 bases, and 16 bases lay between the germline ends. This CDR3 spans 16 amino acids. In germline, CDR1 is MDHEN, CDR2 SYDVKM. As DNA, the CDR3 is TGTGCCAGCAGTTCCCCCGGAGCGCACCGTAATGAAAAACTGTTTTTT. Translated, it gives CASSSPGAHRNEKLFF.

This clone was recorded once. A junction boundary mismatches the germline segment, possibly from a read error. The CDR3: CASSGDRGNKGLSF. CDR3 sequence (DNA): TGTGCCAGCAGCGGGGACAGGGGGAACAAGGGCCTATCCTTC. The gene calls are TRBV27 and TRBJ1-2, with TRBD1 matching over 11 bases. The CDR3 contains 14 residues. The V gene's germline CDR1 is MNHEY and CDR2 SMNVEV (reference sequence).